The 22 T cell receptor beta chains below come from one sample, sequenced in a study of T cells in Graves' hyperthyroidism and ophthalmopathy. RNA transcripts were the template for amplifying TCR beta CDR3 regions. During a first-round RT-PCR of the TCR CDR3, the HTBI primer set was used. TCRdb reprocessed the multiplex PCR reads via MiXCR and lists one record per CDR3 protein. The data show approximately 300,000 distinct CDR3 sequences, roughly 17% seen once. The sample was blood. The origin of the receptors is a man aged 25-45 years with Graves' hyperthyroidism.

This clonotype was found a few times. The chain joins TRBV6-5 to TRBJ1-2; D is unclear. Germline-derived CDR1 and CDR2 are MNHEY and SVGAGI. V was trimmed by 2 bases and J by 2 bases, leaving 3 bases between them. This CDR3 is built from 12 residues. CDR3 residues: CASSYNNYGYTF. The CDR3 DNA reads TGTGCCAGCAGTTACAACAACTATGGCTACACCTTC.

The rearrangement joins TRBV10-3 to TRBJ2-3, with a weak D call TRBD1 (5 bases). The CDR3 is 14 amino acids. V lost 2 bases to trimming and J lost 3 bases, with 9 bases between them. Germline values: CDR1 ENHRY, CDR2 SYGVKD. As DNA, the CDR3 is TGTGCCATCAGTGAGGAGCAGGGAACAGATACGCAGTATTTT. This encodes CAISEEQGTDTQYF.

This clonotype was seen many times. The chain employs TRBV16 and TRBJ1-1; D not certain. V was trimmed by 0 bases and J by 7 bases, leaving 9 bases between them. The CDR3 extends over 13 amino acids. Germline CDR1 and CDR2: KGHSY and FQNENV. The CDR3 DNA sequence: TGTGCCAGCAGCCAATCTATGGGTAGTGAAGCTTTCTTT. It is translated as CASSQSMGSEAFF.

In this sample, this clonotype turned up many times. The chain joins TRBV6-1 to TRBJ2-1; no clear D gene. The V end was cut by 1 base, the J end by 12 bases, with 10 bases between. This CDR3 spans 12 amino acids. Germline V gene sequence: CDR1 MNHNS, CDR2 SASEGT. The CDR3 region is CASSEGGASQFF. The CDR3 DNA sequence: TGTGCCAGCAGTGAAGGTGGTGCTTCGCAGTTCTTC.

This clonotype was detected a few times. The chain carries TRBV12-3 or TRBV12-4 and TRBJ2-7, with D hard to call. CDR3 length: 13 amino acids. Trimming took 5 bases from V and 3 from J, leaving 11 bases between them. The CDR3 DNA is TGTGCCAGCAGTCTAACACGGCGCTACGAGCAGTACTTC. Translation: CASSLTRRYEQYF.

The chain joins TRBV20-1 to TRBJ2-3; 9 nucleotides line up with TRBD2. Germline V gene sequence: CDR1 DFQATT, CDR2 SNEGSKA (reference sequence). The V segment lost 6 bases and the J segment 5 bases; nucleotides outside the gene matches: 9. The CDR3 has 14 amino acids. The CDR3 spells CSATTSGNKDTQYF. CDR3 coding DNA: TGCAGTGCAACGACTAGCGGAAATAAAGATACGCAGTATTTT.

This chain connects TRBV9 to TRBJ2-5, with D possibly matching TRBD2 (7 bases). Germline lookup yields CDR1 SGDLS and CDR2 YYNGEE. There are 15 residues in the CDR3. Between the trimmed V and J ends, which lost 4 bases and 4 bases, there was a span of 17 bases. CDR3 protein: CASSPGGGSSETQYF. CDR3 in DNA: TGTGCCAGCAGCCCGGGGGGCGGGAGTTCAGAGACCCAGTACTTC.

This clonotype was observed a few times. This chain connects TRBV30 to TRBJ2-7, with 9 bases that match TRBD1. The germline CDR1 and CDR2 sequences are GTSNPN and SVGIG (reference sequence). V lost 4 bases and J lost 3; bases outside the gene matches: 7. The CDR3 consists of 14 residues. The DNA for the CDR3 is TGTGCCTGGAACAGGGGGCCCGTCGACTACGAGCAGTACTTC. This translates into CAWNRGPVDYEQYF.

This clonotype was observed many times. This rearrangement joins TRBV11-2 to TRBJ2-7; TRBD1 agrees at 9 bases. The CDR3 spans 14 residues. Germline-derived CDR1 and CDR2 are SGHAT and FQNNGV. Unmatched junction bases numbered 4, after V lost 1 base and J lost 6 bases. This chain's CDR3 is CASSLVGTGIEQYF. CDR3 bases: TGTGCCAGCAGCTTAGTGGGGACAGGGATCGAGCAGTACTTC. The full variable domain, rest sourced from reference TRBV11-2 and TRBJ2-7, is EAGVAQSPRYKIIEKRQSVAFWCNPISGHATLYWYQQILGQGPKLLIQFQNNGVVDDSQLPKDRFSAERLKGVDSTLKIQPAKLEDSAVYLCASSLVGTGIEQYFGPGTRLTVT.

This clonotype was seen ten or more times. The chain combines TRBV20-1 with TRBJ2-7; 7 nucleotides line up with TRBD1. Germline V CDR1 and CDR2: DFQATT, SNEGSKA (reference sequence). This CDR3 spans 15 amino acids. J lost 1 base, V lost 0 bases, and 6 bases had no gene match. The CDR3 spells CSAREGTVPSYEQYF. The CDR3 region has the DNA TGCAGTGCTAGAGAGGGGACAGTTCCATCCTACGAGCAGTACTTC.

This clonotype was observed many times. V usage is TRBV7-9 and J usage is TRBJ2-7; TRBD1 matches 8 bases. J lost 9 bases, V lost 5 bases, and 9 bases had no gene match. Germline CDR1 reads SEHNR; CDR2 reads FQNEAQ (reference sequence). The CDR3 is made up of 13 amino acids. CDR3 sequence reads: CASSPTGADGQYF. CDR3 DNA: TGTGCCAGCAGCCCGACAGGGGCGGACGGGCAGTACTTC.

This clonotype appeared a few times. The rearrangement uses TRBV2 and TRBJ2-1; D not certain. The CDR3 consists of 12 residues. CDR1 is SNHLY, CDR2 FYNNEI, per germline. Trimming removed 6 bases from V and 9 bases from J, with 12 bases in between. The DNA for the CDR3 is TGTGCCAGCAGCAAGGGCTATGGTGAGCAGTTCTTC. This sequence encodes CASSKGYGEQFF.

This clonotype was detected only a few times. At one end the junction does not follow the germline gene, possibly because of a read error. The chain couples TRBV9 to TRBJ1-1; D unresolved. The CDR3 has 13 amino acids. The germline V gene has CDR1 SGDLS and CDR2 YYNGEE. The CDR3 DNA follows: TGTACCAGCAGCGTAGCCCCCGACACTGAAGCTTTCTTT. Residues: CTSSVAPDTEAFF.

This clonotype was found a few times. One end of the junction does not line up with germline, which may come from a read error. CDR3 DNA: TGTGCCTGGAGTGTACGACCTGAAACTTTCTTT. Its translation: CAWSVRPETFF. The rearrangement links TRBV30 to TRBJ1-1; D ambiguous. Germline V lookup: CDR1 GTSNPN, CDR2 SVGIG (reference sequence). CDR3 length: 11 amino acids.

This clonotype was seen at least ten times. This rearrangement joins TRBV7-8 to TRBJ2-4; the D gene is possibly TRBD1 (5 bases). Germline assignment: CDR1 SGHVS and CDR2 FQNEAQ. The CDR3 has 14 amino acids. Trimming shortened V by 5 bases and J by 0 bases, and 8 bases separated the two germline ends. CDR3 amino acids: CASSPTVAKNIQYF. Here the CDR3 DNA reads TGTGCCAGCAGCCCGACAGTAGCCAAAAACATTCAGTACTTC.

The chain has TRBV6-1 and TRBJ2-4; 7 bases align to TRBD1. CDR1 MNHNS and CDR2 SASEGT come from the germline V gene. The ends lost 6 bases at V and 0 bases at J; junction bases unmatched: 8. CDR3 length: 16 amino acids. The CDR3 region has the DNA TGTGCCAGCAGCTCCGGGACAGAATTAGCCAAAAACATTCAGTACTTC. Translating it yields CASSSGTELAKNIQYF.

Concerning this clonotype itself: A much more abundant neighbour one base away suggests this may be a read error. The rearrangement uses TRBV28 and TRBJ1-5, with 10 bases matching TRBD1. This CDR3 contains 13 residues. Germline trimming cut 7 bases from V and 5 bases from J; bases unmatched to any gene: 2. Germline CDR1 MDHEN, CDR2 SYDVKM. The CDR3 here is CASKTGGDQPQHF. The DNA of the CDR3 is TGTGCCAGCAAGACAGGGGGCGATCAGCCCCAGCATTTT.

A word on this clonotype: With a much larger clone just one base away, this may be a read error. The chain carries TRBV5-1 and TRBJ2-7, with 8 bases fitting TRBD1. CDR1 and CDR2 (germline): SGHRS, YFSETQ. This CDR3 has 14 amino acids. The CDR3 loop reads CAGSFYRGTYEQYF. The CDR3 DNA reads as TGCGCCGGCAGCTTCTACAGGGGGACCTACGAGCAGTACTTC.

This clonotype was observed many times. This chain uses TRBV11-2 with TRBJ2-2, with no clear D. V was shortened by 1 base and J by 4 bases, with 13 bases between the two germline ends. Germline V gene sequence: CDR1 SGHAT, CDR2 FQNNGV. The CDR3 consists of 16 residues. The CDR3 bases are TGTGCCAGCAGCTTAGTAGCCAGCGTGGTCACCGGGGAGCTGTTTTTT. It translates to CASSLVASVVTGELFF.

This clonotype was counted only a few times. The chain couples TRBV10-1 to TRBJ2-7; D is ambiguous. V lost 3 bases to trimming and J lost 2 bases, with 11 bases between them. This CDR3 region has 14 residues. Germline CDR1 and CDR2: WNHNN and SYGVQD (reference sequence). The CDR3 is CASSDRKTTYEQYF. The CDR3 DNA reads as TGCGCCAGCAGTGATAGGAAGACGACCTACGAGCAGTACTTC.

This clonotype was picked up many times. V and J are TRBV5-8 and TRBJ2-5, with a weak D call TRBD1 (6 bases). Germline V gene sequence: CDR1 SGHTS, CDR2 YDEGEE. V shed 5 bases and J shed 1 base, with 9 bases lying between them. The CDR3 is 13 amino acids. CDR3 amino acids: CASRLRGQETQYF. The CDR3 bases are TGTGCCAGCAGACTCAGGGGCCAAGAGACCCAGTACTTC.

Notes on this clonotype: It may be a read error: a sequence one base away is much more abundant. The CDR3 sequence: CASALGSYNEQFF. DNA for the CDR3: TGTGCCAGCGCCCTCGGCTCCTACAATGAGCAGTTCTTC. V and J are TRBV2 and TRBJ2-1; unclear D gene. This CDR3 is built from 13 residues. V gave up 8 bases and J gave up 0 bases, with 8 bases separating them. Looked up from germline, CDR1 is SNHLY and CDR2 is FYNNEI.